This TCR beta chain came from a study of CD8 T cells in ankylosing spondylitis. The CDR3 sequence is 15 residues long. V was clipped by 1 base and J by 3 bases, with 12 bases between them. The germline V gene encodes CDR1 SQVTM and CDR2 ANQGSEA. Only a few counts were recorded for this clonotype. What it binds is unknown. It was by quantitative 5'-RACE with molecular barcodes that TCR beta libraries were made. TCRdb analysed the 5' RACE reads with MiXCR anew, one entry per CDR3 protein. The repertoire has a few hundred thousand distinct CDR3 sequences, roughly 10% of them found once; the top ten carry about 6.8%. Study observations and caveats: One TCR beta motif, made up of eight or nine highly homologous variants, appeared characteristic of ankylosing spondylitis blood. Significant enrichment of disease-linked clones was reportedly seen in matched ankylosing spondylitis synovial fluid.

Sequencing used blood, either unsorted or a sorted T cell fraction (not recorded which). The rearrangement uses TRBV29-1 and TRBJ2-2; the D gene is possibly TRBD2 (5 bases). The sequence derives from a male donor with ankylosing spondylitis or in good health (not recorded which). The CDR3 bases are TGCAGCGTTGAAGCCATCCGCGGGCACACCGGGGAGCTGTTTTTT. Amino acid sequence: CSVEAIRGHTGELFF.